Listed here are 29 T cell receptor beta chains from one sample, sequenced in a study of cytomegalovirus exposure and HLA in healthy donors. Data came from immunoSEQ multiplex PCR; TCRdb stores just in-frame clones and leaves some out. The profile covers some 120,000 clones, with 85% to 90% appearing a single time and about 2% taken by the ten largest. Sequences were obtained from PBMCs. Source of these receptors: a woman aged 25-40 years in good health and CMV-seronegative.

In DNA, the CDR3 is TGTGCCAGCAGCCGGGACAGGAACTACGAGCAGTACTTC. Its protein is CASSRDRNYEQYF. The chain employs TRBV6-1 and TRBJ2-7, with 8 bases fitting TRBD1. Germline CDR1 reads MNHNS; CDR2 reads SASEGT. This CDR3 is 13 amino acids long. The trim removed 6 bases at V and 3 bases at J, leaving 4 bases unmatched.

The genes are TRBV4-2 and TRBJ2-4; 9 nucleotides align to TRBD2. This CDR3 has 19 amino acids. The J segment lost 0 bases and the V segment lost 1 base, leaving 10 bases of the junction unmatched. CDR1 is LGHNA and CDR2 is YNFKEQ in the germline V gene. The CDR3: CASSQVGGGGELAKNIQYF. Written as DNA, the CDR3 is TGTGCCAGCAGCCAAGTAGGCGGGGGGGGAGAACTAGCCAAAAACATTCAGTACTTC.

The V and J genes are TRBV5-5 and TRBJ1-1; D is ambiguous. Germline CDR1 reads SGHKS; CDR2 reads YYEKEE (reference sequence). The CDR3 loop spans 11 amino acids. V was cut by 1 base and J by 7 bases, with 5 bases left in between. CDR3 nucleotides: TGTGCCAGCAGCTTGAACGGTGAAGCTTTCTTT. It specifies CASSLNGEAFF.

V and J are TRBV4-1 and TRBJ2-3, with D unclear. The CDR3 is 15 residues long. The germline V gene has CDR1 MGHRA and CDR2 YSYEKL. V was pared by 1 base and J by 1 base, with 9 bases between. The CDR3 DNA sequence: TGCGCCAGCAGCCAAGGGTTCGTAGGCACAGATACGCAGTATTTT. Protein sequence: CASSQGFVGTDTQYF.

The chain uses TRBV5-4 and TRBJ1-1, with D hard to call. The CDR3 length is 14 residues. Germline CDR1 is SGHNT and CDR2 is YYREEE (reference sequence). V gave up 5 bases and J gave up 0 bases, with 11 bases separating them. In DNA, the CDR3 is TGTGCCAGCAGTTCCAGGCCCGTGAACACTGAAGCTTTCTTT. Translated, it gives CASSSRPVNTEAFF.

J is TRBJ2-6 and V is TRBV5-1; D gene uncertain. The CDR3 consists of 15 residues. Germline V CDR1 and CDR2: SGHRS, YFSETQ. The V end lost 0 bases, the J end lost 3 bases, and 7 bases lay between the germline ends. As DNA, the CDR3 is TGCGCCAGCAGCTTGGCGCTCGGTGGGGCCAACGTCCTGACTTTC. It yields the protein CASSLALGGANVLTF.

The chain couples TRBV30 to TRBJ2-1, with unresolved D. The germline V gene has CDR1 GTSNPN and CDR2 SVGIG (reference sequence). The germline V and J ends were trimmed by 5 bases and 4 bases, with 9 bases remaining between them. This CDR3 is built from 12 residues. The CDR3 DNA reads TGTGCCTGGTCGACATCTTACAATGAGCAGTTCTTC. It translates to CAWSTSYNEQFF.

The chain is built from TRBV19 and TRBJ1-2; TRBD1 aligns across 12 bases. V was clipped by 0 bases and J by 4 bases; unmatched bases: 6. From germline, CDR1 is LNHDA and CDR2 SQIVND (reference sequence). This CDR3 contains 17 residues. Here the CDR3 reads CASSIEVGTGGIYGYTF. Here the CDR3 DNA reads TGTGCCAGTAGTATAGAAGTGGGGACAGGGGGCATCTATGGCTACACCTTC.

There are a few counts of this clone. This chain uses TRBV4-1 with TRBJ1-2; 8 nucleotides line up with TRBD1. The CDR3 has 19 residues. CDR1 and CDR2 from the germline V gene are MGHRA and YSYEKL. V was clipped by 0 bases and J by 4 bases; unmatched bases: 16. This CDR3 is CASSQDRESGQVGAYGYTF. DNA of the CDR3: TGCGCCAGCAGCCAAGATAGAGAGTCGGGACAGGTAGGGGCCTATGGCTACACCTTC.

This clone was observed once. The gene calls are TRBV2 and TRBJ2-7; 11 bases fit TRBD2. V dropped 8 bases and J dropped 0; count of bases not matched to a gene: 0. CDR1 and CDR2 from the germline V gene are SNHLY and FYNNEI. This CDR3 contains 13 residues. Here the CDR3 reads CASLAGGSYEQYF. In DNA form, the CDR3 reads TGTGCCAGCCTAGCGGGGGGCTCCTACGAGCAGTACTTC.

This rearrangement joins TRBV5-1 to TRBJ2-7; a weak D match, TRBD1 (6 bases). The CDR3 totals 14 residues. The germline V and J ends were trimmed by 0 bases and 3 bases, with 10 bases remaining between them. Germline lookup yields CDR1 SGHRS and CDR2 YFSETQ. The CDR3 DNA sequence: TGCGCCAGCAGCTTGGCCGGGACAATCTACGAGCAGTACTTC. Amino acid sequence: CASSLAGTIYEQYF.

V gene TRBV28 combines with J gene TRBJ1-6; the D gene is possibly TRBD1 (6 bases). Germline V lookup: CDR1 MDHEN, CDR2 SYDVKM. This CDR3 has 15 residues. Trimming took off 5 bases at V and 9 bases at J, with 17 bases between the two ends. In DNA, the CDR3 is TGTGCCAGCAGTCCTCCCCGCAGGGGTGGTTCACCCCTCCACTTT. It specifies CASSPPRRGGSPLHF.

The chain recombines TRBV6-6 with TRBJ2-2; D perhaps matches TRBD1 (5 bases). The CDR3 spans 15 residues. Germline V gives CDR1 MNHNY, CDR2 SVGAGI (reference sequence). Trimming shortened V by 6 bases and J by 6 bases, and 17 bases separated the two germline ends. The CDR3 is CASSDRTPSSGELFF. The CDR3 DNA sequence: TGTGCCAGCAGCGACCGGACACCTTCTTCCGGGGAGCTGTTTTTT.

There are a few counts of this clone. The chain uses TRBV6-5 and TRBJ1-6; perhaps TRBD1 as D (6 bases). The CDR3 is 15 amino acids. CDR1 and CDR2 from the germline V gene are MNHEY and SVGAGI. The V and J ends lost 6 bases and 4 bases respectively, with 13 bases between them. For the CDR3, the DNA is TGTGCCAGCAGCCGGACAGTCTCTTATAATTCACCCCTCCACTTT. It yields the protein CASSRTVSYNSPLHF.

The rearrangement joins TRBV5-4 to TRBJ2-5, with TRBD1 identical over 9 bases. V lost 0 bases, J lost 4 bases, and 4 bases stayed unmatched. CDR3 size: 15 residues. Germline CDR1 reads SGHNT; CDR2 reads YYREEE (reference sequence). The chain's CDR3 is CASSLVGTGRETQYF. CDR3 nucleotide sequence: TGTGCCAGCAGCTTGGTTGGGACAGGGAGAGAGACCCAGTACTTC.

The chain employs TRBV9 and TRBJ2-2; 11 positions agree with TRBD2. The germline CDR1 and CDR2 sequences are SGDLS and YYNGEE. The trim removed 3 bases at V and 0 bases at J, leaving 4 bases unmatched. The CDR3 is 17 amino acids. The CDR3 region is CASSETSGAANTGELFF. CDR3 DNA sequence: TGTGCCAGCAGCGAGACTAGCGGGGCCGCGAACACCGGGGAGCTGTTTTTT.

This chain joins TRBV7-2 and TRBJ1-4, with TRBD1 matching 9 bases. The germline CDR1 and CDR2 sequences are SGHTA and FQGNSA. V lost 5 bases, J lost 10 bases, and 11 bases stayed unmatched. This CDR3 contains 15 residues. The CDR3 region has the DNA TGTGCCAGCAGCCCCCGGACAGGGGAAGGCGGAAAACTGTTTTTT. Protein: CASSPRTGEGGKLFF.

The chain joins TRBV25-1 to TRBJ2-3, with 7 positions matching TRBD1. This CDR3 is 14 amino acids long. J was trimmed by 6 bases and V by 4 bases; bases with no gene match: 7. The germline gives CDR1 MGHDK, CDR2 SYGVNS. The CDR3 spells CASSGHRGEDTQYF. The CDR3 DNA is TGTGCCAGCAGTGGCCACAGGGGTGAGGATACGCAGTATTTT. The complete variable domain, with remaining parts taken from reference TRBV25-1 and TRBJ2-3, reads EADIYQTPRYLVIGTGKKITLECSQTMGHDKMYWYQQDPGMELHLIHYSYGVNSTEKGDLSSESTVSRIRTEHFPLTLESARPSHTSQYLCASSGHRGEDTQYFGPGTRLTVL.

The V and J genes are TRBV5-1 and TRBJ1-1; 8 bases are shared with TRBD1. The trim removed 2 bases at V and 4 bases at J, leaving 7 bases unmatched. CDR1 is SGHRS, CDR2 YFSETQ, per germline. This CDR3 spans 15 amino acids. The DNA for the CDR3 is TGCGCCAGCAGCTTTTCAGGGGGCGTGGGCACTGAAGCTTTCTTT. It encodes CASSFSGGVGTEAFF. Supplemented by reference TRBV5-1 and TRBJ1-1, the full variable domain reads KAGVTQTPRYLIKTRGQQVTLSCSPISGHRSVSWYQQTPGQGLQFLFEYFSETQRNKGNFPGRFSGRQFSNSRSEMNVSTLELGDSALYLCASSFSGGVGTEAFFGQGTRLTVV.

This rearrangement joins TRBV14 to TRBJ2-1, with TRBD1 identical over 9 bases. There are 15 residues in the CDR3. Germline V lookup: CDR1 SGHDN, CDR2 FVKESK. Trimming took 4 bases from V and 3 from J; bases not matched to a gene: 4. The CDR3 nucleotides are TGTGCCAGCAGCCTACCGGGACAGGGCTACAATGAGCAGTTCTTC. It translates to CASSLPGQGYNEQFF.

The chain recombines TRBV7-8 with TRBJ2-7, with D tentatively TRBD2 (10 bases). From germline, CDR1 is SGHVS and CDR2 FQNEAQ. V lost 2 bases, J lost 3 bases, and 29 bases lay in between. The CDR3 is 20 residues long. The CDR3 DNA reads TGTGCCAGCAGCTTATACGGGACAGGGTCTGCTAGCGGGGGATTCTACGAGCAGTACTTC. It is translated as CASSLYGTGSASGGFYEQYF.

V and J are TRBV10-1 and TRBJ1-4; a possible D gene is TRBD1 (6 bases). The CDR3 is 15 amino acids. Germline CDR1 and CDR2: WNHNN and SYGVQD (reference sequence). The V gene lost 5 bases and the J gene lost 5 bases, with 15 bases spanning the gap. For the CDR3, the DNA is TGCGCCAGCAGTCCGGGGGGCGCCGGGAATGAAAAACTGTTTTTT. Its protein product is CASSPGGAGNEKLFF.

The rearrangement uses TRBV7-3 and TRBJ2-7; D might be TRBD2 (5 bases). The CDR3 has 15 residues. With 1 base removed from V and 4 bases from J, the gap between germline ends came to 14 bases. CDR1 is SGHTA and CDR2 is FQGTGA in the germline V gene. The CDR3 sequence is CASSLSPGLQYEQYF. The CDR3 DNA reads as TGTGCCAGCAGCTTAAGCCCCGGACTCCAATACGAGCAGTACTTC.

Ten or more counts support this clone. V usage is TRBV13 and J usage is TRBJ2-5; weak D call: TRBD1 (6 bases). Germline lookup yields CDR1 PRHDT and CDR2 FYEKMQ (reference sequence). This CDR3 region has 12 residues. Trimming left V 5 bases short and J 7 bases short, with 11 bases between. The CDR3 here is CASSPLGGTQYF. DNA for the CDR3: TGTGCCAGCAGCCCACTAGGGGGGACCCAGTACTTC.

This chain joins TRBV2 and TRBJ2-5, with 8 bases aligning to TRBD2. V lost 7 bases to trimming and J lost 1 base; unmatched junction nucleotides: 8. The CDR3 totals 15 residues. CDR1 is SNHLY, CDR2 FYNNEI, per germline. As DNA, the CDR3 is TGTGCCAGCACCCGGGGGGGAGGTGGCCAAGAGACCCAGTACTTC. It translates to CASTRGGGGQETQYF.

The gene calls are TRBV11-3 and TRBJ2-7; D is unclear. The V gene lost 2 bases and the J gene lost 0 bases, with 11 bases spanning the gap. The CDR3 runs to 15 residues. The V gene's germline CDR1 is SGHNT and CDR2 YENEEA. CDR3 region: CASSLRQRNSYEQYF. The CDR3 DNA is TGTGCCAGCAGCTTACGCCAGCGAAACTCCTACGAGCAGTACTTC.

The chain couples TRBV5-1 to TRBJ2-2; D possibly corresponds to TRBD1 (6 bases). The CDR3 extends over 19 amino acids. V was trimmed by 1 base and J by 0 bases, leaving 19 bases between them. The V gene's germline CDR1 is SGHRS and CDR2 YFSETQ. CDR3 bases: TGCGCCAGCAGCTTGCGTCCTCCGGCAGGGACAACGAACACCGGGGAGCTGTTTTTT. This translates into CASSLRPPAGTTNTGELFF.

The V call is TRBV30, the J call TRBJ1-5; a weak D match, TRBD1 (6 bases). With 3 bases removed from V and 5 bases from J, the gap between germline ends came to 11 bases. The CDR3 is made up of 13 amino acids. Germline loops: CDR1 GTSNPN, CDR2 SVGIG (reference sequence). This CDR3 is CAWSGTSHQPQHF. Written as DNA, the CDR3 is TGTGCCTGGAGCGGGACAAGCCATCAGCCCCAGCATTTT.

This clone was counted a single time. The chain carries TRBV7-2 and TRBJ1-5; D gene ambiguous. Between the trimmed V and J ends, which lost 5 bases and 2 bases, there was a span of 7 bases. The CDR3 contains 13 residues. Germline V lookup: CDR1 SGHTA, CDR2 FQGNSA. The DNA for the CDR3 is TGTGCCAGCAGCAGCGTTGGCAATCAGCCCCAGCATTTT. Residues: CASSSVGNQPQHF.